This record looks at one TCR beta chain sequence and its context. Donors in Cohort 3 counted as recovered after two negative PCRs, clearance, or symptom resolution. V was cut by 5 bases and J by 5 bases, with 18 bases left in between. The CDR3 has 16 residues. Per the germline V gene, CDR1 is SGHTA and CDR2 is FQGTGA. The method was immunoSEQ multiplex PCR; TCRdb's version includes in-frame clones alone and lacks a portion of them. The sample has a few hundred thousand clones, approximately 90% seen once; the top ten hold approximately 1.2%. This sample is drawn from a study of blood T cell repertoires in COVID-19.

Sequences were obtained from PBMCs or T cells enriched from blood (not recorded which). The rearrangement links TRBV7-3 to TRBJ2-2; maybe TRBD1 (6 bases). This TCR was recovered from a man aged 25 to 45 who had recovered from COVID-19. CDR3 in DNA: TGTGCCAGCAGCGGTTTCCCAGGGGAAGGGACCGGGGAGCTGTTTTTT. Translation: CASSGFPGEGTGELFF.